The text below deals with one T cell receptor beta chain. Its antigen is still unknown. Unstimulated regulatory T cells (CD4+CD25+CD127-), CD4+CD25- non-regulatory cells, CD4 and CD8 cells were FACS-sorted from thawed PBMCs. The CDR3 totals 12 residues. V lost 9 bases to trimming and J lost 4 bases, with 12 bases between them. Germline V lookup: CDR1 SNHLY, CDR2 FYNNEI. This sample stems from a study of Tregs in tolerant kidney transplant recipients. Sequenced by immunoSEQ multiplex PCR; TCRdb stores in-frame clones only, minus some. The table includes about 94,000 clones, more than 85% detected once. Study-wide results and caveats: Biological reproducibility was not directly addressed in this study. Few patients were studied, so findings need validation in larger groups.

This TCR was recovered from a human donor who received a combined kidney and bone marrow transplant. The material sequenced was CD4+ T cells from blood, taken before the transplant. The chain recombines TRBV2 with TRBJ1-2, with no clear D. CDR3 amino acids: CASTVLTYGYTF. Written as DNA, the CDR3 is TGTGCCAGTACAGTGCTTACCTATGGCTACACCTTC. Complete variable domain (other parts from reference TRBV2 and TRBJ1-2): EPEVTQTPSHQVTQMGQEVILRCVPISNHLYFYWYRQILGQKVEFLVSFYNNEISEKSEIFDDQFSVERPDGSNFTLKIRSTKLEDSAMYFCASTVLTYGYTFGSGTRLTVV.